This entry lists 22 T cell receptor beta chains sequenced from one sample in a study of T-cell reconstitution after alpha-beta-depleted transplantation in children. TCRbeta library construction was performed incorporating unique molecular identifiers. TCRdb called the PCR reads again in MiXCR, with one record for every CDR3 protein. This table holds over 150,000 distinct CDR3 sequences, approximately 7% found once. Sample: PBMCs, taken before TCRalphabeta/CD19-depleted stem cell transplant. The receptor set was obtained from a boy aged 2 to 10 with acute lymphoblastic leukemia, due to receive a stem cell transplant.

At least ten counts were recorded for this clonotype. The V gene is TRBV12-3 or TRBV12-4, the J gene TRBJ2-5; TRBD2 aligns across 8 bases. The CDR3 is 14 residues long. V lost 4 bases to trimming and J lost 1 base; unmatched junction nucleotides: 2. In DNA, the CDR3 is TGTGCCAGCAGTTCCGCGGGGGGCCAAGAGACCCAGTACTTC. Amino acid sequence: CASSSAGGQETQYF.

This clonotype was seen ten or more times. This CDR3 reads CASNPSDRDKETQYF. The CDR3 DNA reads TGTGCCAGCAACCCCAGTGACAGGGACAAAGAGACCCAGTACTTC. This chain connects TRBV28 to TRBJ2-5; 7 positions match TRBD1. CDR1 and CDR2 from the germline V gene are MDHEN and SYDVKM. This CDR3 is 15 amino acids long. The V segment lost 7 bases and the J segment 3 bases; nucleotides outside the gene matches: 11.

This clonotype has a count of ten or more. V usage is TRBV18 and J usage is TRBJ2-5; D not certain. This CDR3 is built from 14 residues. The V gene's germline CDR1 is KGHSH and CDR2 LQKENI. V lost 0 bases to trimming and J lost 2 bases, with 7 bases between them. CDR3 region: CASSPPSIQETQYF. CDR3 DNA: TGTGCCAGCTCACCACCATCGATACAAGAGACCCAGTACTTC.

This clonotype was observed many times. V and J are TRBV11-2 and TRBJ2-7, with TRBD1 identical over 9 bases. Trimming cost V 6 bases and J 7 bases; bases outside gene matches: 4. Per germline, CDR1 SGHAT and CDR2 FQNNGV. This CDR3 contains 12 residues. The CDR3 spells CASSRQGEEQYF. CDR3 coding DNA: TGTGCCAGCAGTAGACAGGGGGAAGAGCAGTACTTC.

In its sample, this clonotype was seen many times. The V call is TRBV27, the J call TRBJ2-3, with no clear D. The CDR3 contains 11 residues. Looked up from germline, CDR1 is MNHEY and CDR2 is SMNVEV (reference sequence). With 6 bases removed from V and 5 bases from J, the gap between germline ends came to 6 bases. DNA of the CDR3: TGTGCCAGCAGAACAGTAGATACGCAGTATTTT. This translates into CASRTVDTQYF.

Ten or more counts support this clonotype. The J gene is TRBJ1-3, the V gene TRBV7-8; TRBD1 is a possible D gene (6 bases). The CDR3 spans 15 residues. V was trimmed by 5 bases and J by 5 bases, leaving 16 bases between them. Germline CDR1 is SGHVS and CDR2 is FQNEAQ. The CDR3 loop is CASSAGGQSRNTIYF. The CDR3 DNA reads TGTGCCAGCAGCGCCGGGGGGCAAAGTAGAAACACCATATATTTT.

This rearrangement joins TRBV20-1 to TRBJ1-5; 8 bases line up with TRBD1. V dropped 3 bases and J dropped 1; count of bases not matched to a gene: 8. The germline CDR1 and CDR2 sequences are DFQATT and SNEGSKA (reference sequence). The CDR3 is 16 amino acids. This CDR3 is CSASGQGSVSNQPQHF. In DNA form, the CDR3 reads TGCAGTGCTAGTGGACAGGGCTCGGTGAGCAATCAGCCCCAGCATTTT.

Worth noting for this clonotype: In this CDR3 the conserved last residue, phenylalanine or tryptophan, is missing, so a read error is likely. J is TRBJ1-2 and V is TRBV12-3 or TRBV12-4; no firm D call. The CDR3 runs 12 residues. Trimming stripped 3 bases from V and 8 bases from J, with 10 bases between. DNA for the CDR3: TGTGCCAGCAGTTTTTGGGGTCGGGGCTACACCTAC. This translates into CASSFWGRGYTY.

This clonotype was observed a handful of times. This chain uses TRBV7-2 with TRBJ2-1; possible D gene TRBD1, 5 bases. CDR1 is SGHTA and CDR2 is FQGNSA in the germline V gene. The CDR3 spans 16 residues. The V end was cut by 7 bases, the J end by 5 bases, with 21 bases between. This chain's CDR3 is CASNLLGPSSNNEQFF. DNA for the CDR3: TGTGCCAGCAACCTTCTGGGGCCCTCATCGAACAATGAGCAGTTCTTC. The variable domain in full, completed from reference TRBV7-2 and TRBJ2-1, reads GAGVSQSPSNKVTEKGKDVELRCDPISGHTALYWYRQSLGQGLEFLIYFQGNSAPDKSGLPSDRFSAERTGGSVSTLTIQRTQQEDSAVYLCASNLLGPSSNNEQFFGPGTRLTVL.

This clonotype showed up many times. The CDR3 protein is CASSPLPRDLITDTQYF. CDR3 sequence (DNA): TGTGCCAGCAGTCCCCTCCCCCGGGACCTCATCACAGATACGCAGTATTTT. The chain uses TRBV12-3 or TRBV12-4 and TRBJ2-3; D may match TRBD1 or TRBD2 (5 bases each). The CDR3 length is 17 residues. Between the trimmed V and J ends, which lost 5 bases and 2 bases, there was a span of 20 bases.

This sequence joins TRBV7-2 and TRBJ1-6; 7 bases agree with TRBD1. CDR3 size: 15 residues. V was clipped by 1 base and J by 5 bases; unmatched bases: 2. Per germline, CDR1 SGHTA and CDR2 FQGNSA. The CDR3 is CASSLVQGHNSPLHF. Written as DNA, the CDR3 is TGTGCCAGCAGCTTAGTACAGGGGCATAATTCACCCCTCCACTTT.

This clonotype was counted at least ten times. The rearrangement uses TRBV15 and TRBJ2-1; D perhaps matches TRBD1 (8 bases). The germline CDR1 and CDR2 sequences are LNHNV and YYDKDF (reference sequence). CDR3 length equals 14 residues. The V and J ends lost 6 bases and 9 bases respectively, with 18 bases between them. The CDR3 spells CATRRTGGGSEQFF. The CDR3 coding sequence is TGTGCCACCAGGCGAACAGGGGGGGGTAGTGAGCAGTTCTTC.

This clonotype was detected only a few times. The V and J genes are TRBV12-3 or TRBV12-4 and TRBJ2-3; D might be TRBD1 (5 bases). The CDR3 totals 14 residues. V was trimmed by 7 bases and J by 2 bases, leaving 13 bases between them. The CDR3 bases are TGTGCCAGCACACCTCAGGGTTACACAGATACGCAGTATTTT. It encodes CASTPQGYTDTQYF.

This clonotype was seen at least ten times. The V and J genes are TRBV5-5 and TRBJ2-3; the match to TRBD1 covers 9 bases. Germline CDR1 and CDR2: SGHKS and YYEKEE (reference sequence). V shed 4 bases and J 3 bases; nucleotides not matched to a gene: 12. The CDR3 is made up of 17 amino acids. DNA for the CDR3: TGTGCCAGCAGCGTATCGGGACAGGGTGTCGGAACAGATACGCAGTATTTT. Its translation: CASSVSGQGVGTDTQYF.

This clonotype was counted at least ten times. J is TRBJ2-1 and V is TRBV5-1, with D unclear. From germline, CDR1 is SGHRS and CDR2 YFSETQ. V was clipped by 4 bases and J by 13 bases, with 12 bases between them. This CDR3 comprises 11 residues. The CDR3 DNA sequence: TGCGCCAGCAGCGCGACCTGGGGTCAGTTCTTC. It codes for CASSATWGQFF.

This clonotype was counted at least ten times. The V call is TRBV12-3 or TRBV12-4, the J call TRBJ2-5, with TRBD2 matching over 8 bases. The CDR3 runs 14 residues. Trimming at V came to 8 bases and at J to 1 base, leaving 6 bases not matched to a gene. CDR3 in DNA: TGTGCCAGCTATCAGGCGGGAGGCCAAGAGACCCAGTACTTC. Translation gives CASYQAGGQETQYF.

This clonotype was seen many times. This chain links TRBV5-6 with TRBJ1-4, with a weak D call TRBD1 (6 bases). CDR3 size: 13 residues. The V end lost 4 bases, the J end lost 8 bases, and 12 bases lay between the germline ends. From germline, CDR1 is SGHDT and CDR2 YYEEEE. The CDR3 protein is CASSLRGAEKLFF. In DNA form, the CDR3 reads TGTGCCAGCAGCCTGAGGGGGGCGGAAAAACTGTTTTTT.

This clonotype has a count of ten or more. The chain links TRBV7-2 to TRBJ2-3; 12 bases line up with TRBD2. V gave up 6 bases and J gave up 2 bases; unmatched junction bases: 6. Germline values: CDR1 SGHTA, CDR2 FQGNSA. The CDR3 covers 16 residues. The CDR3 DNA sequence: TGTGCCAGCAGACCTCTAGCGGGGGGGACCACAGATACGCAGTATTTT. It is translated as CASRPLAGGTTDTQYF.

In its sample, this clonotype was seen many times. The V and J genes are TRBV5-1 and TRBJ2-7; 9 nucleotides match TRBD2. Germline CDR1 SGHRS, CDR2 YFSETQ. Trimming took 2 bases from V and 2 from J; bases not matched to a gene: 5. The CDR3 is made up of 15 amino acids. This chain's CDR3 is CASSFAAGGTYEQYF. The DNA for the CDR3 is TGCGCCAGCAGCTTTGCTGCGGGAGGGACCTACGAGCAGTACTTC.

This clonotype has at least ten counts. The rearrangement joins TRBV6-2 or TRBV6-3 to TRBJ2-1; 8 nucleotides line up with TRBD2. V shed 2 bases and J 0 bases; nucleotides not matched to a gene: 6. This CDR3 is 17 amino acids long. CDR1 MNHEY and CDR2 SVGEGT come from the germline V gene. This chain's CDR3 is CASSYHPAGASYNEQFF. The CDR3 coding sequence is TGTGCCAGCAGTTACCACCCAGCGGGGGCCTCCTACAATGAGCAGTTCTTC.

This clonotype appeared many times. The chain combines TRBV29-1 with TRBJ1-2; D is ambiguous. The CDR3 is 16 residues long. The germline CDR1 and CDR2 sequences are SQVTM and ANQGSEA. V was cut by 7 bases and J by 2 bases, with 23 bases left in between. In DNA, the CDR3 is TGCAGCGGTGTCCGGCTCGGGCAGGTCCGGAACTATGGCTACACCTTC. It codes for CSGVRLGQVRNYGYTF.

This clonotype came up a few times. The CDR3 protein is CASSEGFPDDGDGRGPRRTDTQYF. The CDR3 bases are TGTGCCAGCAGTGAGGGCTTCCCGGACGACGGCGACGGGAGAGGGCCGAGGCGCACAGATACGCAGTATTTT. V gene TRBV2 combines with J gene TRBJ2-3; D perhaps matches TRBD2 (6 bases). CDR3 length: 24 residues. V was shortened by 3 bases and J by 1 base, with 38 bases between the two germline ends. Germline V gives CDR1 SNHLY, CDR2 FYNNEI.